The 21 T cell receptor beta chains given below trace back to one sample, sequenced in a study of blood T cell repertoires in COVID-19. TCRdb keeps only in-frame clones here, not all; method: immunoSEQ multiplex PCR. The sample lists 140,000 to 150,000 clones; 88% were seen once. The sample consisted of peripheral blood. These receptors were obtained from a man aged 65 to 85 with acute or convalescent COVID-19.

The J gene is TRBJ2-3, the V gene TRBV6-6; perhaps TRBD2 as D (5 bases). Per the germline V gene, CDR1 is MNHNY and CDR2 is SVGAGI (reference sequence). V lost 6 bases and J lost 0, with 13 bases in between. This CDR3 comprises 15 residues. The CDR3 sequence is CASSRSPSSTDTQYF. The CDR3 DNA is TGTGCCAGCAGCCGCTCCCCTAGCAGCACAGATACGCAGTATTTT.

J is TRBJ1-3 and V is TRBV5-4; 9 bases map to TRBD1. V was clipped by 4 bases and J by 4 bases; unmatched bases: 6. There are 15 residues in the CDR3. Germline V gene lookup returns CDR1 SGHNT and CDR2 YYREEE (reference sequence). The CDR3 reads CASSTGQGWGNTIYF. The CDR3 DNA reads as TGTGCCAGCAGCACCGGACAGGGGTGGGGAAACACCATATATTTT.

The chain employs TRBV7-2 and TRBJ1-6; D not certain. V lost 1 base to trimming and J lost 11 bases, with 12 bases between them. The CDR3 loop spans 14 amino acids. CDR1 SGHTA and CDR2 FQGNSA come from the germline V gene. CDR3 sequence: CASSLGSQAAPLHF. The CDR3 DNA is TGTGCCAGCAGCTTAGGGTCCCAGGCCGCACCCCTCCACTTT.

V usage is TRBV21-1 and J usage is TRBJ2-1; the D call of TRBD2 is as the table states it, not checked on the DNA. TRBV21-1 is marked as a pseudogene. The CDR3 has 16 residues. In DNA form, the CDR3 reads TGTGCCAGCAGCAAAGTACTAGCGGAAAACCACAATGAGCAGTTCTTC. Translating gives CASSKVLAENHNEQFF.

This clone turned up a few times. The chain uses TRBV6-5 and TRBJ2-1; 15 bases are shared with TRBD2. The CDR3 totals 16 residues. Trimming took 1 base from V and 8 from J; bases not matched to a gene: 3. Germline loops: CDR1 MNHEY, CDR2 SVGAGI. The CDR3 is CASSYWTSGRGYEQFF. For the CDR3, the DNA is TGTGCCAGCAGTTACTGGACTAGCGGGAGGGGATATGAGCAGTTCTTC.

V gene TRBV5-1 combines with J gene TRBJ2-3; D gene ambiguous. Germline V gives CDR1 SGHRS, CDR2 YFSETQ. The CDR3 runs to 15 residues. V gave up 0 bases and J gave up 2 bases, with 10 bases separating them. The CDR3 spells CASSLALSFTDTQYF. The CDR3 DNA is TGCGCCAGCAGCTTGGCACTATCTTTCACAGATACGCAGTATTTT.

This clone showed up just a few times. The rearrangement uses TRBV19 and TRBJ1-4; 8 positions match TRBD1. Trimming removed 6 bases from V and 0 bases from J; junction bases left unmatched: 3. Germline CDR1 LNHDA, CDR2 SQIVND (reference sequence). CDR3 length: 15 residues. CDR3 sequence reads: CASRGQDATNEKLFF. DNA for the CDR3: TGTGCCAGTAGGGGACAGGATGCAACTAATGAAAAACTGTTTTTT.

The chain has TRBV7-2 and TRBJ1-1; weak D call: TRBD1 (5 bases). Germline V lookup: CDR1 SGHTA, CDR2 FQGNSA. The V gene lost 0 bases and the J gene lost 7 bases, with 15 bases spanning the gap. The CDR3 spans 15 residues. The DNA of the CDR3 is TGTGCCAGCAGCTTAGCGCAGGCAGGGCCGGTTGAAGCTTTCTTT. It encodes CASSLAQAGPVEAFF.

The rearrangement joins TRBV24-1 to TRBJ1-5, with D uncertain. Between the trimmed V and J ends, which lost 8 bases and 2 bases, there was a span of 15 bases. Germline V gene lookup returns CDR1 KGHDR and CDR2 SFDVKD. This CDR3 contains 15 residues. The CDR3 bases are TGTGCCACCATCACCCGGGAATTTGGCAATCAGCCCCAGCATTTT. Residues: CATITREFGNQPQHF.

The chain is built from TRBV11-2 and TRBJ2-3; 10 positions agree with TRBD2. The germline CDR1 and CDR2 sequences are SGHAT and FQNNGV. This CDR3 is 19 amino acids long. V was pared by 2 bases and J by 2 bases, with 13 bases of the junction left unmatched. The CDR3 loop reads CASSLTLSGGLLITDTQYF. As DNA, the CDR3 is TGTGCCAGCAGCTTAACTCTTAGCGGGGGGCTCCTTATCACAGATACGCAGTATTTT.

The chain couples TRBV19 to TRBJ1-1; 9 bases fit TRBD1. With 1 base clipped from V and 4 bases from J, the junction kept 4 bases outside the gene matches. From germline, CDR1 is LNHDA and CDR2 SQIVND (reference sequence). The CDR3 consists of 15 residues. Written as DNA, the CDR3 is TGTGCCAGTAGTATAGGCTCGACAGGGGGCACTGAAGCTTTCTTT. This gives the protein CASSIGSTGGTEAFF.

This chain uses TRBV6-6 with TRBJ1-3; 7 bases map to TRBD1. The CDR3 totals 16 residues. Looked up from germline, CDR1 is MNHNY and CDR2 is SVGAGI (reference sequence). V trimming: 6 bases; J trimming: 0 bases; junction bases outside the gene matches: 8. Here the CDR3 DNA reads TGTGCCAGCAGCCGCGGGACAGCTAGCTCTGGAAACACCATATATTTT. Its translation: CASSRGTASSGNTIYF.

The J gene is TRBJ1-5, the V gene TRBV3-1 (or the pseudogene TRBV3-2), with D perhaps matching TRBD1 (6 bases). With 5 bases removed from V and 0 bases from J, the gap between germline ends came to 20 bases. The CDR3 runs 18 residues. CDR1 is LGHDT, CDR2 YNNKEL, per germline (reference sequence). CDR3 DNA: TGTGCCAGCAGCTCGGGACGCCAGGGGACTATTAGCAATCAGCCCCAGCATTTT. Translating it yields CASSSGRQGTISNQPQHF.

This clone has just a few counts. The V call is TRBV7-3, the J call TRBJ1-1; no clear D gene. The germline CDR1 and CDR2 sequences are SGHTA and FQGTGA. This CDR3 has 13 residues. V was pared by 3 bases and J by 1 base, with 6 bases between. The CDR3 region has the DNA TGTGCCAGCAGCTTTAGACAGAACACTGAAGCTTTCTTT. Translation: CASSFRQNTEAFF.

The J gene is TRBJ1-2, the V gene TRBV6-5, with 10 bases matching TRBD1. CDR1 MNHEY and CDR2 SVGAGI come from the germline V gene. This CDR3 region has 13 residues. J gave up 3 bases and V 6 bases, and 1 base lay outside the gene matches. CDR3: CASRTGGYYGYTF. DNA for the CDR3: TGTGCCAGCAGGACAGGGGGCTACTATGGCTACACCTTC.

This clone was detected once. V gene TRBV20-1 combines with J gene TRBJ2-3; D is unresolved. V was clipped by 5 bases and J by 6 bases, with 9 bases between them. This CDR3 is 11 amino acids long. Per the germline V gene, CDR1 is DFQATT and CDR2 is SNEGSKA (reference sequence). The CDR3: CSARKADTQYF. The CDR3 coding sequence is TGCAGTGCTCGCAAAGCGGATACGCAGTATTTT.

This chain joins TRBV18 and TRBJ1-4; 8 bases agree with TRBD1. The V gene end was trimmed by 3 bases and the J gene end by 8 bases; junction bases not matched to a gene: 5. There are 14 residues in the CDR3. The germline gives CDR1 KGHSH, CDR2 LQKENI. The CDR3 sequence is CASSPRGLEEKLFF. CDR3 in DNA: TGTGCCAGCTCACCCAGGGGGCTCGAGGAAAAACTGTTTTTT.

The chain carries TRBV3-1 (or the pseudogene TRBV3-2) and TRBJ1-1, with a weak D call TRBD1 (6 bases). There are 16 residues in the CDR3. V shed 2 bases and J shed 5 bases, with 18 bases lying between them. The germline CDR1 and CDR2 sequences are LGHDT and YNNKEL (reference sequence). In DNA, the CDR3 is TGTGCCAGCAGCCAACTGGGGGGGGGCGAGAGGACTGAAGCTTTCTTT. Protein product: CASSQLGGGERTEAFF.

CDR3 in DNA: TGTGCCAGTATCCAGGGAGGGTCAGGGGCCATCTATCAGCCCCAGCATTTT. This translates into CASIQGGSGAIYQPQHF. The V and J genes are TRBV19 and TRBJ1-5; D perhaps matches TRBD1 (6 bases). This CDR3 is built from 17 residues. CDR1 is LNHDA, CDR2 SQIVND, per germline (reference sequence). V was shortened by 7 bases and J by 5 bases, with 24 bases between the two germline ends. The variable domain in full, completed from reference TRBV19 and TRBJ1-5, reads DGGITQSPKYLFRKEGQNVTLSCEQNLNHDAMYWYRQDPGQGLRLIYYSQIVNDFQKGDIAEGYSVSREKKESFPLTVTSAQKNPTAFYLCASIQGGSGAIYQPQHFGDGTRLSIL.

The CDR3 spells CASSSSGQVSYEQYF. CDR3 DNA sequence: TGTGCCAGCAGCTCGTCGGGACAGGTGTCCTACGAGCAGTACTTC. V usage is TRBV7-2 and J usage is TRBJ2-7; 8 bases are shared with TRBD1. CDR1 is SGHTA and CDR2 is FQGNSA in the germline V gene. The trim removed 4 bases at V and 1 base at J, leaving 6 bases unmatched. The CDR3 is 15 amino acids. The variable domain in full, with the rest retrieved from reference TRBV7-2 and TRBJ2-7, is GAGVSQSPSNKVTEKGKDVELRCDPISGHTALYWYRQSLGQGLEFLIYFQGNSAPDKSGLPSDRFSAERTGGSVSTLTIQRTQQEDSAVYLCASSSSGQVSYEQYFGPGTRLTVT.

The table lists this clone with a count of one. The J gene is TRBJ2-1, the V gene TRBV9, with TRBD1 as a possible D gene (5 bases). The ends were cut back, 0 bases at V and 2 bases at J, with 9 bases in the middle. The CDR3 has 15 amino acids. The germline CDR1 and CDR2 sequences are SGDLS and YYNGEE. The CDR3 nucleotides are TGTGCCAGCAGCGTAGTAGGGGCCACCTACAATGAGCAGTTCTTC. Encoded protein: CASSVVGATYNEQFF. Combining the CDR3 with reference TRBV9 and TRBJ2-1 gives the whole variable domain DSGVTQTPKHLITATGQRVTLRCSPRSGDLSVYWYQQSLDQGLQFLIQYYNGEERAKGNILERFSAQQFPDLHSELNLSSLELGDSALYFCASSVVGATYNEQFFGPGTRLTVL.